This T cell receptor beta chain was identified in a study of shared clonotypes between healthy human individuals. Germline V gene lookup returns CDR1 SGHVS and CDR2 FNYEAQ. There are 13 residues in the CDR3. The V end was cut by 6 bases, the J end by 2 bases, with 8 bases between. This clone occurred once. Antigen unknown. General observations from the study: Lower generation probabilities were found for non-shared clonotypes than for those shared by all four donors. As a rule, naive subsets had a larger estimated richness than memory subsets.

Template for every sorted-subset replicate PCR totaled 150 to 250 ng DNA, 25,000 to 35,000 T cell genomes. Original data processing: Filtering differed for immunoSEQ, which gave only junction sequences without quality scores. The table came from immunoSEQ multiplex PCR; TCRdb's copy has only in-frame clones and leaves some out. The DNA was the basis for D and trimming; V, J and clone size are from that table. The sample consists of hundreds of thousands of clones, about nine tenths of them appearing once. Material: memory CD8+ T cells sorted from blood. Subset defined: CD45RO+ cells pooled with CCR7-negative TemRA cells. This sequence originates from a man between 18 and 35 years old in good health. The V call is TRBV7-6, the J call TRBJ2-1; D remains unclear. The CDR3 nucleotides read TGTGCCAGCAGTTGGCAAGCCTACAATGAGCAGTTCTTC. This encodes CASSWQAYNEQFF. Full variable domain (remainder filled in from reference TRBV7-6 and TRBJ2-1): GAGVSQSPRYKVTKRGQDVALRCDPISGHVSLYWYRQALGQGPEFLTYFNYEAQQDKSGLPNDRFSAERPEGSISTLTIQRTEQRDSAMYRCASSWQAYNEQFFGPGTRLTVL.